This T cell receptor beta chain was identified in a study of tumor and adjacent non-tumor tissue in lung cancer. The trim removed 8 bases at V and 8 bases at J, leaving 20 bases unmatched. Germline-derived CDR1 and CDR2 are SGHNT and YENEEA. The CDR3 covers 16 residues. The template was RNA from unsorted bulk tissue. A modified ARM-PCR protocol with three rounds of nested PCR amplified TCRbeta. Using its own MiXCR run on the multiplex PCR reads, TCRdb lists one record per CDR3 protein. This table has 91,000 or so distinct CDR3 sequences, about 72% appearing once. The J gene is TRBJ2-7, the V gene TRBV11-3; 8 bases align to TRBD2. The clonotype originates from a man between 60 and 75 years old with non-small cell lung cancer. The sequenced material came from lung tumor tissue. DNA of the CDR3: TGTGCCAGCTGCCGGGGGGGGACTACGCACTTCCCCCAGCAGTACTTC. Its translation: CASCRGGTTHFPQQYF.